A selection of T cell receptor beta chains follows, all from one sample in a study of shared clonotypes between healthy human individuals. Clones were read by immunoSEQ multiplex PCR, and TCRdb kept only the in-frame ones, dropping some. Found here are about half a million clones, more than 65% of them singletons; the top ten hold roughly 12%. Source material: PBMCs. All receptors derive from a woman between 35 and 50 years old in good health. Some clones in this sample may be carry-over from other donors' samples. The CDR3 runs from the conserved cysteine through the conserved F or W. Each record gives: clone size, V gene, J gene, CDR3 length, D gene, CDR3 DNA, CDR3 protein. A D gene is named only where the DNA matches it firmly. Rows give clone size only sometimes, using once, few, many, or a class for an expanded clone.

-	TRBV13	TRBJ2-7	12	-	TGTGCCAGCAGCTTAGGCGATTACGAGCAGTACTTC	CASSLGDYEQYF
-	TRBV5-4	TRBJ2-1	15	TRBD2	TGTGCCAGCAGTCGATGGACTAGCGGATACAATGAGCAGTTCTTC	CASSRWTSGYNEQFF
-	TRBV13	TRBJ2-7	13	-	TGTGCCAGCAGCGGGGACACCACCTACGAGCAGTACTTC	CASSGDTTYEQYF
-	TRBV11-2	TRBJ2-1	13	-	TGTGCCAGCAGCTACACTAGGGAGAGGGAGCAGTTCTTC	CASSYTREREQFF
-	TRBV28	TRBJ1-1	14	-	TGTGCCAGCAGTTTCATCGGACTGGTCACTGAAGCTTTCTTT	CASSFIGLVTEAFF
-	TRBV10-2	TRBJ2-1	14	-	TGCGCCAGCAGAGCGGAGAGCTCCTACAATGAGCAGTTCTTC	CASRAESSYNEQFF
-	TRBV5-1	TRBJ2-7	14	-	TGCGCCAGCAGCCCAGGCCAGGGGGGCTACGAGCAGTACTTC	CASSPGQGGYEQYF
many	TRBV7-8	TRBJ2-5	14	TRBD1	TGTGCCAGCAGCCCGACAGGGAATCAAGAGACCCAGTACTTC	CASSPTGNQETQYF
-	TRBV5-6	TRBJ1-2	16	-	TGTGCCAGCAGCCTCGCCAGGGGCGCACGTCGTGTGGGCTACACCTTC	CASSLARGARRVGYTF
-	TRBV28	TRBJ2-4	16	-	TGTGCTCACAGTTTATCCCAGAAGGCTGGCAAAAACATTCAGTACTTC	CAHSLSQKAGKNIQYF
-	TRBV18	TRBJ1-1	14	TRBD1	TGTGCCAGCTCACCGAGAACAGGGGGCACTGAAGCTTTCTTT	CASSPRTGGTEAFF
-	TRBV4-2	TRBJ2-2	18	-	TGTGCCAGCAGCCAAAGGGCTCAGGGGGGCGGGAGCACCGGGGAGCTGTTTTTT	CASSQRAQGGGSTGELFF
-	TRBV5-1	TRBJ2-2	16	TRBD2	TGCGCCAGCAGCCCCCAGACTAGCGGGAGTGGCGGGGAGCTGTTTTTT	CASSPQTSGSGGELFF
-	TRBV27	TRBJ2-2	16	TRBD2	TGTGCCAGCAGCACCGCTAGCGGGAGTTACACCGGGGAGCTGTTTTTT	CASSTASGSYTGELFF
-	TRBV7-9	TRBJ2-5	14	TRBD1	TGTGCCAGTTTTCGGGACAGGGGTTCTCAGACCCAGTACTTC	CASFRDRGSQTQYF
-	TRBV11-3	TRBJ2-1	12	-	TGTGCCAGCAGTCCGACGGTGGGTGAGCAGTTCTTC	CASSPTVGEQFF
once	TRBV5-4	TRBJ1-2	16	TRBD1	TGTGCCAGCACCGCTAGGGGACAGGGGTTTCACTATGGCTACACCTTC	CASTARGQGFHYGYTF
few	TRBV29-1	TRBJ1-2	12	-	TGCAGCGTTGCGGGCTACAACTATGGCTACACCTTC	CSVAGYNYGYTF
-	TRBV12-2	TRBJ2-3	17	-	TGTGCAAGTCGCTCCCACGGGGAGGCCGGGGCCCCAGATACGCAGTATTTT	CASRSHGEAGAPDTQYF
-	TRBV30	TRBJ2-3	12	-	TGTGCCTGGAGTGTAGTTGCAGATACGCAGTATTTT	CAWSVVADTQYF
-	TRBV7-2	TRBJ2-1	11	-	TGTGCCAGCAGCTTAGGCGGGGAGCAGTTCTTC	CASSLGGEQFF
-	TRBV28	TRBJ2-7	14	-	TGTGCCAGCAGGGCGACCGGGACAACTTACGAGCAGTACTTC	CASRATGTTYEQYF
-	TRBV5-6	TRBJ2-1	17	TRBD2	TGTGCCAGCAGACGTACTAGCGGCCCTCCCCCAGGGAATGAGCAGTTCTTC	CASRRTSGPPPGNEQFF
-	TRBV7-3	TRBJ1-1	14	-	TGTGCCAGCAGCTTAACGGGGGATCGCGCTGAAGCTTTCTTT	CASSLTGDRAEAFF
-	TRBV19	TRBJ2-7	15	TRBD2	TGTGCCAGTAGGGGACTAGCGGGAGACTCCTACGAGCAGTACTTC	CASRGLAGDSYEQYF
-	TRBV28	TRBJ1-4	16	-	TGTGCCAGCAGTGCACTCCGGGGCGCGTGGGGTGAAAAACTGTTTTTT	CASSALRGAWGEKLFF
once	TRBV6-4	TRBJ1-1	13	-	TGTGCCAGCAGTGTGGGAGGGAACACTGAAGCTTTCTTT	CASSVGGNTEAFF
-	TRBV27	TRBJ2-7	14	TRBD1	TGTGCCAGCAGTTACTCCCAGGGGGCCTACGAGCAGTACTTC	CASSYSQGAYEQYF
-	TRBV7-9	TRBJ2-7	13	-	TGTGCCAGCAGCTTAGGGTTTGGGACCGAGCAGTACTTC	CASSLGFGTEQYF
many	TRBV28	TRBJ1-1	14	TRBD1	TGTGCCAGCAAACCGGGACAGCCTTACACTGAAGCTTTCTTT	CASKPGQPYTEAFF
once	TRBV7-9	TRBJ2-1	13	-	TGTGCCAGCAGCCAAGGGATCTACAATGAGCAGTTCTTC	CASSQGIYNEQFF
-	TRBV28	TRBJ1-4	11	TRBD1	TGTGCCAGCAGTTTAGGGGACAGATACCATTTT	CASSLGDRYHF
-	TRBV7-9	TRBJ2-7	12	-	TGTGCCAGCAGCTTTACGCGCTACGAGCAGTACTTC	CASSFTRYEQYF
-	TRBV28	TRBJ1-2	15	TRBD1	TGTGCCAGCAGTCCCGGGACAGGGGGCGACTATGGCTACACCTTC	CASSPGTGGDYGYTF
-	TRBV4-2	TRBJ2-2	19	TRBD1	TGTGCCAGCAGCCAAGAGACACAGGGGACCGGCGATACCACCGGGGAGCTGTTTTTT	CASSQETQGTGDTTGELFF
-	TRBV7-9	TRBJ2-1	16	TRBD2	TGTGCCAGCAGCTTCCTCCTAGCGGGAGGTGGTAATGAGCAGTTCTTC	CASSFLLAGGGNEQFF
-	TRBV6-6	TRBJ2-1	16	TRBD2	TGTGCCAGCAGTACCCCTGACGGGAGGGCCCTCTTGGAGCAGTTCTTC	CASSTPDGRALLEQFF
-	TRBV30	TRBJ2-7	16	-	TGTGCCTGGAGGCCGGAGGGGGGCAGGGCTACATACGAGCAGTACTTC	CAWRPEGGRATYEQYF
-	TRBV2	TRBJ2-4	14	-	TGTGCCAGCAGTGAACCCCAAGCCAAAAACATTCAGTACTTC	CASSEPQAKNIQYF
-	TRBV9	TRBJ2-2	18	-	TGTGCCAGCAGCCCCCGCCCCCTTAGCGGACAATACACCGGGGAGCTGTTTTTT	CASSPRPLSGQYTGELFF
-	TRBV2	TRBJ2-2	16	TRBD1	TGCGCCAGCTCCGGGACAGGGGTCGGCCTCACCGGGGAGCTGTTTTTT	CASSGTGVGLTGELFF
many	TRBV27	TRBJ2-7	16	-	TGTGCCAGCAGTTTACCGCCCTTCAGGAGTTCCTACGAGCAGTACTTC	CASSLPPFRSSYEQYF
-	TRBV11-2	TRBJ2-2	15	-	TGTGCCAGCAGCTTTCACGTTCCAAACACCGGGGAGCTGTTTTTT	CASSFHVPNTGELFF
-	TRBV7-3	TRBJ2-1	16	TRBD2	TGTGCCAGCAGCTTAATACCGGGAGCGGGATACAATGAGCAGTTCTTC	CASSLIPGAGYNEQFF
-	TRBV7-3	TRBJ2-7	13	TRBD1	TGTGCCAGCAGCCCGGACAGGGGCTACGAGCAGTACTTC	CASSPDRGYEQYF
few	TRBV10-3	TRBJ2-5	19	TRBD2	TGTGCCATCAGTGACGCCGCCCGACAGCGACTAGCGGGAGTCGAGACCCAGTACTTC	CAISDAARQRLAGVETQYF
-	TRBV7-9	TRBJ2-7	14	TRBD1	TGTGCCAGCAGCTTCTCGGGGACAGGATACGAGCAGTACTTC	CASSFSGTGYEQYF
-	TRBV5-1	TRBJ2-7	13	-	TGCGCCAGCAGCTTGGGTGCCTCCGGGGCGCAGTACTTC	CASSLGASGAQYF
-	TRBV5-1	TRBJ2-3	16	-	TGCGCCAGCAGCTTGGCGGGCAGGGTGGGCACAGATACGCAGTATTTT	CASSLAGRVGTDTQYF